These T cell receptor beta chains were read from a single sample in a study of CD8+ T cells in alopecia areata. Sequenced by immunoSEQ multiplex PCR; TCRdb stores in-frame clones only, minus some. In the table there are 200,000 or so clones, around two fifths of which are singletons. The sequenced sample was CD4+ T cells sorted from blood, obtained between weeks 30 and 35, from a patient treated with tofacitinib. The source of these receptors is a human donor with alopecia areata. CDR3s include the opening cysteine and the closing phenylalanine or tryptophan. D genes are given only for firm matches. Size tells how often a clone was seen (once, few, many) or the class of an expanded clone, and some rows leave it out.

length	D	J	V	size	DNA	CDR3
14	.	TRBJ1-1	TRBV7-2	.	TGTGCCAGCAGCCCTGATTGGGGTTTCACTGAAGCTTTCTTT	CASSPDWGFTEAFF
13	.	TRBJ1-1	TRBV18	few	TGTGCCAGCTCACCCGGACAGAACACTGAAGCTTTCTTT	CASSPGQNTEAFF
15	TRBD2	TRBJ2-1	TRBV5-4	.	TGTGCCAGCAGCTTGAGGGGACTAGCGTCCGACGAGCAGTTCTTC	CASSLRGLASDEQFF
15	TRBD1	TRBJ2-7	TRBV6-1	.	TGTGCCAGCAGGAGACAGGGCGTAATCCAGGGCGAGCAGTACTTC	CASRRQGVIQGEQYF
12	.	TRBJ1-2	TRBV30	few	TGTGCCTGGAGTGTAGGGCCTCACGGCTACACCTTC	CAWSVGPHGYTF
15	.	TRBJ2-5	TRBV4-1	few	TGCGCCAGCAGCCAAGCGGGCAGGGGCCAAGAGACCCAGTACTTC	CASSQAGRGQETQYF
14	TRBD1	TRBJ1-4	TRBV6-5	.	TGTGCCAGCAGTACAGGGGGCAGCAATGAAAAACTGTTTTTT	CASSTGGSNEKLFF
14	.	TRBJ2-7	TRBV5-1	.	TGCGCCAGCAGCACTGGGACGTACTCCTACGAGCAGTACTTC	CASSTGTYSYEQYF
20	.	TRBJ2-5	TRBV5-1	.	TGCGCCAGCAGCGTGGATCTCACGGGGTTATTGGGCCATCCCCAAGAGACCCAGTACTTC	CASSVDLTGLLGHPQETQYF
16	.	TRBJ2-3	TRBV9	.	TGTGCCAGCAGCGTCGGTGCCCCCAAACGAGCAGATACGCAGTATTTT	CASSVGAPKRADTQYF
12	.	TRBJ2-7	TRBV9	.	TGTGCCAGCAGCGCACTAGGGGGAGAGCAGTACTTC	CASSALGGEQYF
15	.	TRBJ2-6	TRBV6-5	.	TGTGCCAGCAGCCCCACAGCCTCTGGGGCCAACGTCCTGACTTTC	CASSPTASGANVLTF
15	TRBD2	TRBJ2-1	TRBV9	.	TGTGCCAGCAGCGTTGGACTAGCGGAATACAATGAGCAGTTCTTC	CASSVGLAEYNEQFF
13	.	TRBJ2-7	TRBV5-1	.	TGCGCCAGCAGCATCGAGGGGAGCAACGAGCAGTACTTC	CASSIEGSNEQYF
13	TRBD2	TRBJ2-1	TRBV10-3	few	TGTGCCATGGGACTAGCGGGGGACAATGAGCAGTTCTTC	CAMGLAGDNEQFF
13	TRBD1	TRBJ1-2	TRBV5-4	few	TGTGCCAGCAGGGGAGGGACAGAGCTTGGCTACACCTTC	CASRGGTELGYTF
16	TRBD1	TRBJ1-6	TRBV5-1	few	TGCGCCAGCAGCTTGGAGGGGACAGACTATAATTCACCCCTCCACTTT	CASSLEGTDYNSPLHF
16	TRBD2	TRBJ2-7	TRBV6-6	.	TGTGCCAGCAGTTACCCGGTCCCAGCGGGAGGCGTCGAGCAGTACTTC	CASSYPVPAGGVEQYF
11	.	TRBJ2-7	TRBV30	.	TGTGCCTGGAGTGTTTCGGGCGAGCAGTACTTC	CAWSVSGEQYF
15	.	TRBJ2-2	TRBV7-3	.	TGTGCCAGCAGCCCCCAAGCTGCTTCCACCGGGGAGCTGTTTTTT	CASSPQAASTGELFF
14	.	TRBJ2-1	TRBV15	few	TGTGCCACCAGCAGGTACCCTCAATACAATGAGCAGTTCTTC	CATSRYPQYNEQFF
14	.	TRBJ2-5	TRBV7-2	.	TGTGCCAGCAGTCACAGACAGTCTCAAGAGACCCAGTACTTC	CASSHRQSQETQYF
17	.	TRBJ2-7	TRBV11-2	few	TGTGCCAGCAGCTTAGAAAGATCGCAGGGAGGTGCCTACGAGCAGTACTTC	CASSLERSQGGAYEQYF
14	.	TRBJ1-5	TRBV18	few	TGTGCCAGCTCACTAGCAGGGGGCAATCAGCCCCAGCATTTT	CASSLAGGNQPQHF
13	TRBD1	TRBJ1-2	TRBV7-6	.	TGTGCCAGCAGCTTAACGACAGGGGATGGCTACACCTTC	CASSLTTGDGYTF
17	.	TRBJ2-6	TRBV6-1	.	TGTGCCAGCAGTGAATTCTCCGGGTTCGGTGGGGCCAACGTCCTGACTTTC	CASSEFSGFGGANVLTF
16	TRBD1	TRBJ1-2	TRBV23-1	.	TGCGCCAGCAGTCAAGGACAGGGGCTTTATCACTATGGCTACACCTTC	CASSQGQGLYHYGYTF